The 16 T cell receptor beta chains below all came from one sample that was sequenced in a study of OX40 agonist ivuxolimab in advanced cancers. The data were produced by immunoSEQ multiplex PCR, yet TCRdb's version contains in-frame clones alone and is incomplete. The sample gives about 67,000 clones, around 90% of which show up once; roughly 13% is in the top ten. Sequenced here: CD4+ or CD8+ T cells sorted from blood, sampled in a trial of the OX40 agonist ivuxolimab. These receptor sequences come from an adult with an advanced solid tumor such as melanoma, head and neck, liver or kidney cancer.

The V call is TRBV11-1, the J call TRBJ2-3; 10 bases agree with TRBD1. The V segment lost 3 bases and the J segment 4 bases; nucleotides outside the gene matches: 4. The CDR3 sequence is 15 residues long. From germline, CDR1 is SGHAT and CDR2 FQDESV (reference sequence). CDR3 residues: CASSLGQGSSDTQYF. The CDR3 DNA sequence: TGTGCCAGCAGCTTGGGACAGGGGAGCTCAGATACGCAGTATTTT.

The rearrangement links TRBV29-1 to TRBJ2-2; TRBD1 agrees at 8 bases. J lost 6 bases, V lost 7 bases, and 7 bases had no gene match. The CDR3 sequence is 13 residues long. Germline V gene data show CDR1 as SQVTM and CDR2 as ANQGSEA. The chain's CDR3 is CSAMDRDAGELFF. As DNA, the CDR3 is TGCAGCGCAATGGACAGGGACGCCGGGGAGCTGTTTTTT.

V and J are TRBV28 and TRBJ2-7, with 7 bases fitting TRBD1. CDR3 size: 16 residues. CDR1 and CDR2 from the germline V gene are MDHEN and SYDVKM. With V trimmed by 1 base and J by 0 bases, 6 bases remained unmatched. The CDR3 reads CASSLYGRGSSYEQYF. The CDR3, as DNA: TGTGCCAGCAGTTTATATGGCAGGGGGAGCTCCTACGAGCAGTACTTC. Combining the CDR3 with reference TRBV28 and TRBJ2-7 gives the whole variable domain DVKVTQSSRYLVKRTGEKVFLECVQDMDHENMFWYRQDPGLGLRLIYFSYDVKMKEKGDIPEGYSVSREKKERFSLILESASTNQTSMYLCASSLYGRGSSYEQYFGPGTRLTVT.

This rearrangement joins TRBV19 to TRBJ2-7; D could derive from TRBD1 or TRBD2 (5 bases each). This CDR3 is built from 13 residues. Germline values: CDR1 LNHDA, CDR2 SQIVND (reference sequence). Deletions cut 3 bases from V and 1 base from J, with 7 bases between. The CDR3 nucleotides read TGTGCCAGTAGTATGGGGGTGTCCTACGAGCAGTACTTC. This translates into CASSMGVSYEQYF.

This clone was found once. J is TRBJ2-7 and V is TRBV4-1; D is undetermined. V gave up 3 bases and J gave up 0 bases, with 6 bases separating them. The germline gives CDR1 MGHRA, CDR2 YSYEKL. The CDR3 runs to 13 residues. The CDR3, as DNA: TGCGCCAGCAGCCACGGTGGCTCCTACGAGCAGTACTTC. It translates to CASSHGGSYEQYF.

CDR3 residues: CATSPGKSTNEKLFF. The CDR3 region has the DNA TGTGCCACCAGCCCCGGGAAGTCAACTAATGAAAAACTGTTTTTT. The rearrangement uses TRBV15 and TRBJ1-4; D not certain. Germline CDR1 reads LNHNV; CDR2 reads YYDKDF (reference sequence). CDR3 length equals 15 residues. Trimming took 5 bases from V and 0 from J, leaving 10 bases between them.

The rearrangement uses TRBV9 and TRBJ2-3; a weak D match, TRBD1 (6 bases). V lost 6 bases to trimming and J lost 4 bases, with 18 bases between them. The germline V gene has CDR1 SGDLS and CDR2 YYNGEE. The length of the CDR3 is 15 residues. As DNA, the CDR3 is TGTGCCAGCACCAAGTGGGGACAAAAACCAGATACGCAGTATTTT. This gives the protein CASTKWGQKPDTQYF.

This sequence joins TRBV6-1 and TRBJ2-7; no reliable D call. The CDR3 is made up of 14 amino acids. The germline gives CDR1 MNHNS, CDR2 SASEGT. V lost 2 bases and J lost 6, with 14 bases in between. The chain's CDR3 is CASSEMGELGEQYF. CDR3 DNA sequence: TGTGCCAGCAGTGAAATGGGCGAGCTGGGCGAGCAGTACTTC.

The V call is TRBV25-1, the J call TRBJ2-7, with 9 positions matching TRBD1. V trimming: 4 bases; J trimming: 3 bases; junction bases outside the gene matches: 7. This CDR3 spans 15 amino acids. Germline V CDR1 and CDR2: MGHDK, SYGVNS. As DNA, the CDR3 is TGTGCCAGCAGTGCCGGGACAGGGAAGTACTACGAGCAGTACTTC. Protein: CASSAGTGKYYEQYF.

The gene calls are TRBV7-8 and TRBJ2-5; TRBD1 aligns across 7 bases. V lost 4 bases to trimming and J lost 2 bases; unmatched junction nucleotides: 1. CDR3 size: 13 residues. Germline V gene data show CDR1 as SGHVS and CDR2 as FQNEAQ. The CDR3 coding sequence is TGTGCCAGCAGCTCGGGACAGCAAGAGACCCAGTACTTC. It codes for CASSSGQQETQYF.

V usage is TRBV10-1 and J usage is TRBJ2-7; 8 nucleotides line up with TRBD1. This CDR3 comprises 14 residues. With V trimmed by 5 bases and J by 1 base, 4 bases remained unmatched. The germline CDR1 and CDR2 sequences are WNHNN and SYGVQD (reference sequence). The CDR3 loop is CASSTTGASYEQYF. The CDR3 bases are TGCGCCAGCAGTACGACAGGGGCGTCCTACGAGCAGTACTTC.

CDR3 coding DNA: TGTGCCAGCAGTTACGAGGACTCGAACACCGGGGAGCTGTTTTTT. Protein product: CASSYEDSNTGELFF. V is TRBV6-5 and J is TRBJ2-2; TRBD2 is a possible D gene (5 bases). CDR1 MNHEY and CDR2 SVGAGI come from the germline V gene. This CDR3 contains 15 residues. Trimming pared 2 bases from V and 0 bases from J, leaving 7 bases between.

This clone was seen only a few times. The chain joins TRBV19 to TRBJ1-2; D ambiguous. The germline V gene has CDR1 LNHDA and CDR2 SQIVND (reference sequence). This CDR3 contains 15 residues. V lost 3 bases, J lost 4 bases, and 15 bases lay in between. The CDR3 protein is CASSMGIGRPYGYTF. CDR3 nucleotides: TGTGCCAGTAGTATGGGGATAGGACGCCCCTATGGCTACACCTTC.

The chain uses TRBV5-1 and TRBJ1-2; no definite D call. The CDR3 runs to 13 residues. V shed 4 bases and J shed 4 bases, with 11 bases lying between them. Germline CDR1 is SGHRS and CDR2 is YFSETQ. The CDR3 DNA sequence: TGCGCCAGCAGCCTCGAGGAGGCCTATGGCTACACCTTC. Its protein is CASSLEEAYGYTF.

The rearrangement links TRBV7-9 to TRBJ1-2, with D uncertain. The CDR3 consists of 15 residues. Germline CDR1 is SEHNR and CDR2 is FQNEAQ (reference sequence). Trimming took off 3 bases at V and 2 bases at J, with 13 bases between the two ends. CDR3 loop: CASSFLPSENYGYTF. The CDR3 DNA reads TGTGCCAGCAGCTTTCTGCCTTCGGAAAACTATGGCTACACCTTC. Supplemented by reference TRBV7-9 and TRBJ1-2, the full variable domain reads DTGVSQNPRHKITKRGQNVTFRCDPISEHNRLYWYRQTLGQGPEFLTYFQNEAQLEKSRLLSDRFSAERPKGSFSTLEIQRTEQGDSAMYLCASSFLPSENYGYTFGSGTRLTVV.

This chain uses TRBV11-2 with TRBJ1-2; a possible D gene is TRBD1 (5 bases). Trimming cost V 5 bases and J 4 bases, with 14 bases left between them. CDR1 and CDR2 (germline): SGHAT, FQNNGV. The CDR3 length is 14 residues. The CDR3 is CASSDGTGFYGYTF. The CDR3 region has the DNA TGTGCCAGCAGCGACGGGACCGGATTCTATGGCTACACCTTC.